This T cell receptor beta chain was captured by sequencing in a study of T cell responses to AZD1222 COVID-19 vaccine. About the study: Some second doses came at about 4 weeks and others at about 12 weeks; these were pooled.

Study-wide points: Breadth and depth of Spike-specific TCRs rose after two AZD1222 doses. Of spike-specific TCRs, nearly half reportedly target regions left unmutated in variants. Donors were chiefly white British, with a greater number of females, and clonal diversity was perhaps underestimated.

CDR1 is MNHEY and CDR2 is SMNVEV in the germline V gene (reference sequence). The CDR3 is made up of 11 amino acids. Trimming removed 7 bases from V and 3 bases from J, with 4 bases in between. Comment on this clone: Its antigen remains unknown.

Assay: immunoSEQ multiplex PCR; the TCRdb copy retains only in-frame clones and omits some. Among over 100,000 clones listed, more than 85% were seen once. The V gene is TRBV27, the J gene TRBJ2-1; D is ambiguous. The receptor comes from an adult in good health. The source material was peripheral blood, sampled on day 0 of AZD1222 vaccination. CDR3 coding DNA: TGTGCCAGCACCAGCTACAATGAGCAGTTCTTC. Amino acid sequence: CASTSYNEQFF.